This TCR beta chain was documented in a study of blood T cell repertoires in COVID-19. Study summary: There were acute and convalescent COVID-19 samples, and they came from the United States, Italy and Spain. T cells, B-cell-depleted T cells, or PBMCs supplied cDNA or gDNA.

CDR1 and CDR2 from the germline V gene are SGHRS and YFSETQ. Deletions cut 0 bases from V and 1 base from J, with 7 bases between. The CDR3 length is 14 residues. Seattle enrolled patients during active infection and tracked them longitudinally. As processed by the authors: For nucleated cells, counts were estimated from reference gene primer amplification. TCRdb's copy holds only in-frame clones and misses some; the assay was immunoSEQ multiplex PCR. V and J calls plus clone size are reproduced from that table; the DNA served to infer D and trimming. The sample yields 100,000 to 150,000 clones, 85% to 90% seen once.

The genes are TRBV5-1 and TRBJ1-1; no reliable D call. The TCR originated in a man in his 60s with COVID-19, enrolled during active disease. Sequencing input: peripheral blood. The CDR3 DNA is TGCGCCAGCAGCTTGGTTTCGGGGAACACTGAAGCTTTCTTT. Translating it yields CASSLVSGNTEAFF.